This T cell receptor (beta chain) comes out of a study of response to subunit inactivated influenza vaccine. Overall study results and limits: The authors offered the suggestion that each seasonal influenza vaccination recruits few new T cells.

CDR1 is SNHLY and CDR2 is FYNNEI in the germline V gene. The CDR3 is 13 amino acids. Deletions cut 4 bases from V and 6 bases from J, with 10 bases between. TCRdb re-called the RT-PCR reads with MiXCR, one entry per CDR3 protein. The sample includes 600,000 to 850,000 distinct CDR3 sequences, 12% to 15% of them seen just once. This clonotype was seen more than once but under ten times. Its antigen is unidentified. The gene calls are TRBV2 and TRBJ2-1; no firm D call. Material: PBMCs from blood, obtained approximately 15 days before vaccination. The TCR originated in a middle-aged man who received an inactivated influenza vaccine. CDR3 amino acids: CASSVGNGNEQFF. As DNA, the CDR3 is TGTGCCAGCAGTGTTGGTAACGGCAATGAGCAGTTCTTC.